Below, 22 T cell receptor beta chains from the same sample are listed, as sequenced in a study of tumor and adjacent non-tumor tissue in lung cancer. The template was RNA from unsorted bulk tissue. Three rounds of nested PCR, following a modified ARM-PCR protocol, produced the TCRbeta library. Each CDR3 protein is one row after TCRdb ran MiXCR on the multiplex PCR reads. The sample contains 90,000 to 110,000 distinct CDR3 sequences, about 75% of which appear only once. Specimen: lung tumor tissue. The origin of the receptors is a woman aged 60-75 years with non-small cell lung cancer.

For this clonotype: This may be a read error, as it is one base from a much larger clone. Written as DNA, the CDR3 is TGTGCCAGCAGCCATGGGACTAGAAGCACAGATATGCAGTATTTT. It translates to CASSHGTRSTDMQYF. The chain employs TRBV4-2 and TRBJ2-3, with 8 nucleotides matching TRBD2. From germline, CDR1 is LGHNA and CDR2 YNFKEQ. The CDR3 is 15 amino acids.

Notes on this clonotype: It may be a read error: a sequence one base away is much more abundant. This rearrangement joins TRBV5-6 to TRBJ2-1; D gene ambiguous. The germline V gene encodes CDR1 SGHDT and CDR2 YYEEEE. The CDR3 runs 17 residues. V was pared by 0 bases and J by 0 bases, with 13 bases between. DNA for the CDR3: TGTGCCAGCAGCTTGGCTTCTCCACAAGACTCCTACAATGAGCAGTTCTTC. This gives the protein CASSLASPQDSYNEQFF.

As concerns this clonotype: This may be a read error, as it is one base from a much larger clone. J is TRBJ2-6 and V is TRBV5-6; D gene unclear. Germline CDR1 SGHDT, CDR2 YYEEEE. V dropped 5 bases and J dropped 5 bases, with 14 bases sitting between them. The CDR3 covers 15 residues. The CDR3 DNA follows: TGTGCCAGCAGTCCCGGTCCCAATAGGGCCAACGTCCTGACTTTC. Translated: CASSPGPNRANVLTF. Looking up the rest from reference TRBV5-6 and TRBJ2-6 gives the full variable domain: DAGVTQSPTHLIKTRGQQVTLRCSPKSGHDTVSWYQQALGQGPQFIFQYYEEEERQRGNFPDRFSGHQFPNYSSELNVNALLLGDSALYLCASSPGPNRANVLTFGAGSRLTVL.

In the case of this clonotype: The CDR3 does not close with the conserved phenylalanine or tryptophan, likely indicating a read error. J is TRBJ2-1 and V is TRBV11-3; the match to TRBD2 covers 12 bases. The CDR3 covers 17 residues. Per germline, CDR1 SGHNT and CDR2 YENEEA. The CDR3 spells CTRSLDLTSGSHNGQFY. CDR3 in DNA: TGTACCAGGAGCTTAGATTTGACTAGCGGGAGCCACAATGGGCAGTTCTAC.

With regard to this clonotype: No conserved phenylalanine or tryptophan ends this CDR3, so it is likely a read error. V is TRBV4-3 and J is TRBJ2-2; 7 bases are shared with TRBD2. The CDR3 totals 16 residues. CDR1 LGHNA and CDR2 YSLEER come from the germline V gene. CDR3 sequence reads: CTSSHTRGGAGGELFS. CDR3 DNA: TGCACCAGCAGTCACACCCGGGGAGGGGCTGGCGGGGAGCTGTTTTCT.

Concerning this clonotype: The junction differs from germline at one of its ends, possibly a read error. V gene TRBV6-5 combines with J gene TRBJ1-2; D remains unclear. The CDR3 is 13 amino acids. From germline, CDR1 is MNHEY and CDR2 SVGAGI. CDR3 DNA sequence: TGTGTCAGCACTTCCTGGCCAGACTATGGCTACACCTTC. Protein sequence: CVSTSWPDYGYTF.

Regarding this clonotype: A junction end diverges from the germline sequence, so it may reflect a read error. The rearrangement links TRBV20-1 to TRBJ2-3; weak D call: TRBD1 (6 bases). This CDR3 region has 13 residues. Germline CDR1 is DFQATT and CDR2 is SNEGSKA (reference sequence). In nucleotides, the CDR3 is TGCGGTACCCAAAGGGGACGGACAGATACGGAGTATTTT. Translating it yields CGTQRGRTDTEYF.

In its sample, this clonotype was seen once. A read error may explain this, as a much larger clone is one base away. The CDR3 DNA follows: TGCGCCAGCAGTGAGTTATCCCGGGGCGAGCAGTACTTC. This translates into CASSELSRGEQYF. The rearrangement links TRBV10-2 to TRBJ2-7; a weak D match, TRBD2 (5 bases). The V and J ends lost 1 base and 6 bases respectively, with 10 bases between them. The CDR3 sequence is 13 residues long. CDR1 is WSHSY and CDR2 is SAAADI in the germline V gene.

Regarding this clonotype: Relative to the germline gene, one junction end is altered; a read error may explain this. The chain employs TRBV11-2 and TRBJ1-6; D gene unclear. The germline CDR1 and CDR2 sequences are SGHAT and FQNNGV. The CDR3 has 14 residues. CDR3 region: CASSFEVSNSPLNF. CDR3 DNA sequence: TGTGCCAGCAGCTTTGAAGTAAGTAATTCACCCCTCAACTTT.

A note on this clonotype: Because it lacks the conserved phenylalanine or tryptophan at the end, this CDR3 is likely a read error. The rearrangement links TRBV11-3 to TRBJ2-1; TRBD2 agrees at 13 bases. CDR1 is SGHNT and CDR2 is YENEEA in the germline V gene. The CDR3 has 15 residues. CDR3 in DNA: TGTGTCAGCAGTACCGGGACTAGCGGGATTCTTGAGCAGTTCCTC. This translates into CVSSTGTSGILEQFL.

This clonotype has at least ten counts. The chain links TRBV20-1 to TRBJ1-2; D remains ambiguous. The CDR3 is 12 residues long. The V end lost 3 bases, the J end lost 3 bases, and 8 bases lay between the germline ends. Germline CDR1 reads DFQATT; CDR2 reads SNEGSKA (reference sequence). The chain's CDR3 is CSASISDYGYTF. CDR3 DNA sequence: TGCAGTGCTAGCATCTCCGACTATGGCTACACCTTC.

The V and J genes are TRBV7-9 and TRBJ1-2, with D unclear. The V and J ends lost 5 bases and 0 bases respectively, with 13 bases between them. The CDR3 sequence is 15 residues long. Germline V gene data show CDR1 as SEHNR and CDR2 as FQNEAQ (reference sequence). DNA for the CDR3: TGTGCCAGCAGCGGGGAGGCAGCTTCTAACTATGGCTACACCTTC. Amino acids: CASSGEAASNYGYTF.

This clonotype occurred many times. The V call is TRBV12-3 or TRBV12-4, the J call TRBJ2-7, with TRBD1 matching 8 bases. The CDR3 spans 16 residues. The junction had 5 bases not matched to a gene; V was cut back by 1 base and J by 0 bases. CDR3 nucleotides: TGTGCCAGCAGTTTAGGGGTCGGGACAGGCTCCTACGAGCAGTACTTC. Its protein product is CASSLGVGTGSYEQYF.

Details on this clonotype: At one boundary the junction diverges from the germline segment, which might be a read error. CDR3 residues: CASTHIQGDEQFF. CDR3 DNA sequence: TGTGCCAGCACCCACATACAGGGTGATGAGCAGTTCTTC. V and J are TRBV4-3 and TRBJ2-1; D might be TRBD1 (6 bases). CDR1 and CDR2 from the germline V gene are LGHNA and YSLEER. The CDR3 totals 13 residues.

This clonotype occurred many times. The V gene is TRBV20-1, the J gene TRBJ2-5; 8 bases match TRBD2. Trimming took 0 bases from V and 5 from J; bases not matched to a gene: 11. This CDR3 is 16 amino acids long. CDR1 DFQATT and CDR2 SNEGSKA come from the germline V gene (reference sequence). CDR3 in DNA: TGCAGTGCTAGAGATTTTACTAGCGGTCTCGGGGAGACCCAGTACTTC. This sequence encodes CSARDFTSGLGETQYF.

Of note for this clonotype: A much larger clone sits a single nucleotide away, making a read error possible. The chain employs TRBV29-1 and TRBJ2-2; perhaps TRBD2 as D (6 bases). The CDR3 is made up of 14 amino acids. CDR1 is SQVTM and CDR2 is ANQGSEA in the germline V gene. The CDR3 is CSVGGLTNTGELLF. For the CDR3, the DNA is TGCAGCGTTGGGGGACTTACGAACACCGGGGAGCTGCTTTTT.

Worth noting for this clonotype: One end of the junction is discordant with germline, which a read error may explain. J is TRBJ2-1 and V is TRBV20-1; 11 bases are shared with TRBD2. The CDR3 runs 16 residues. Germline V lookup: CDR1 DFQATT, CDR2 SNEGSKA (reference sequence). This CDR3 reads CSASPAGTSGYNVQFF. CDR3 coding DNA: TGCAGTGCTAGTCCCGCCGGGACTAGCGGATATAATGTGCAGTTCTTC.

On this clonotype itself: This may be a read error, as it is one base from a much larger clone. The chain combines TRBV20-1 with TRBJ1-5; D unclear. Germline CDR1 is DFQATT and CDR2 is SNEGSKA (reference sequence). CDR3 length: 15 amino acids. With 0 bases removed from V and 7 bases from J, the gap between germline ends came to 16 bases. The chain's CDR3 is CSARDTGGREQPQHF. DNA for the CDR3: TGCAGTGCTAGAGATACGGGAGGTAGGGAACAGCCCCAGCATTTT.

In the case of this clonotype: Being one base from a much bigger clone, this may be a read error. This chain connects TRBV29-1 to TRBJ2-1; TRBD1 agrees at 7 bases. The CDR3 sequence is 13 residues long. The junction had 10 bases not matched to a gene; V was cut back by 6 bases and J by 8 bases. Germline V CDR1 and CDR2: SQVTM, ANQGSEA. CDR3 sequence reads: CSVAGTEVDEQFF. CDR3 nucleotides: TGCAGCGTGGCCGGGACAGAGGTAGATGAGCAGTTCTTC.

The gene calls are TRBV11-2 and TRBJ2-4; D ambiguous. CDR3 size: 19 residues. The ends were cut back, 1 base at V and 3 bases at J, with 22 bases in the middle. The V gene's germline CDR1 is SGHAT and CDR2 FQNNGV. CDR3 region: CASSLGVLRLQVVKNIQYF. CDR3 in DNA: TGTGCCAGCAGCTTAGGAGTCCTCCGCCTCCAAGTGGTCAAAAACATTCAGTACTTC.

V and J are TRBV11-1 and TRBJ1-1, with D perhaps TRBD1 (5 bases). This CDR3 is 13 amino acids long. V lost 9 bases to trimming and J lost 4 bases, with 15 bases between them. Germline CDR1 and CDR2: SGHAT and FQDESV (reference sequence). The CDR3: CASSRDCSTEAFF. The CDR3 DNA sequence: TGTGCCAGTAGCCGGGACTGCAGCACTGAAGCTTTCTTT. Full variable domain (rest looked up from reference TRBV11-1 and TRBJ1-1): EAEVAQSPRYKITEKSQAVAFWCDPISGHATLYWYRQILGQGPELLVQFQDESVVDDSQLPKDRFSAERLKGVDSTLKIQPAELGDSAMYLCASSRDCSTEAFFGQGTRLTVV.

About this clonotype: The junction departs from germline at one end; a sequencing error may be responsible. This chain uses TRBV11-3 with TRBJ1-1, with D unclear. The CDR3 covers 15 residues. From germline, CDR1 is SGHNT and CDR2 YENEEA. This CDR3 is CASSLDLGRGTEALF. The CDR3 DNA reads TGTGCCAGCAGCTTGGATTTGGGGAGAGGCACTGAAGCTCTCTTT.